Listed here are 8 T cell receptor beta chains from one sample, sequenced in a study of read filtering for tumor transcriptome and immune sequencing. This library used about 360 ng RNA and molecular barcoded adaptors spanning alpha/delta and beta/gamma chains. MiXCR, applied by TCRdb to the reads, yields one record per CDR3 protein. The table has some 130,000 distinct CDR3 sequences, roughly an eighth seen once. Sequencing was done on a sample of a population of CD138-negative cells sorted from bone marrow. These receptors all stem from a donor aged 40 or older with multiple myeloma.

In its sample, this clonotype was seen many times. The genes are TRBV11-1 and TRBJ2-1; TRBD1 matches at 9 bases. CDR1 is SGHAT, CDR2 FQDESV, per germline (reference sequence). This CDR3 has 15 residues. V shed 2 bases, J shed 4 bases, and the junction held 3 bases outside the gene matches. CDR3: CASSLWTGDYNEQFF. CDR3 coding DNA: TGTGCCAGCAGCTTATGGACAGGGGATTACAATGAGCAGTTCTTC.

A note on this clonotype: It may be a read error: a sequence one base away is much more abundant. The chain has TRBV2 and TRBJ1-1, with a weak D call TRBD1 (6 bases). The CDR3 covers 13 residues. The germline V gene encodes CDR1 SNHLY and CDR2 FYNNEI. CDR3 loop: CASSSRGGTVAFF. The DNA for the CDR3 is TGTGCCAGCAGCTCCAGGGGTGGCACTGTAGCTTTCTTT.

The J gene is TRBJ1-5, the V gene TRBV7-8, with a tentative D call TRBD1 (5 bases). The V and J ends lost 0 bases and 4 bases respectively, with 10 bases between them. The germline V gene encodes CDR1 SGHVS and CDR2 FQNEAQ. This CDR3 region has 15 residues. CDR3 in amino acids: CASSLAGEWNQPQHF. The CDR3 nucleotides read TGTGCCAGCAGCTTAGCAGGGGAATGGAATCAGCCCCAGCATTTT. Complete variable domain (other parts from reference TRBV7-8 and TRBJ1-5): GAGVSQSPRYKVAKRGQDVALRCDPISGHVSLFWYQQALGQGPEFLTYFQNEAQLDKSGLPSDRFFAERPEGSVSTLKIQRTQQEDSAVYLCASSLAGEWNQPQHFGDGTRLSIL.

This chain links TRBV10-1 with TRBJ2-1; D is possibly TRBD2 (6 bases). This CDR3 contains 14 residues. Germline V lookup: CDR1 WNHNN, CDR2 SYGVQD (reference sequence). V lost 4 bases and J lost 10, with 17 bases in between. CDR3: CASSVGTVGYEQFF. The CDR3 DNA sequence: TGCGCCAGCAGTGTCGGGACTGTTGGTTACGAGCAGTTCTTC.

The rearrangement joins TRBV2 to TRBJ1-2, with a tentative D call TRBD1 (5 bases). Trimming cost V 6 bases and J 4 bases, with 12 bases left between them. This CDR3 is 13 amino acids long. In germline, CDR1 is SNHLY, CDR2 FYNNEI. The CDR3 sequence: CASRPGHGYGYTF. For the CDR3, the DNA is TGTGCCAGCAGACCCGGACATGGCTATGGCTACACCTTC. Supplemented by reference TRBV2 and TRBJ1-2, the full variable domain reads EPEVTQTPSHQVTQMGQEVILRCVPISNHLYFYWYRQILGQKVEFLVSFYNNEISEKSEIFDDQFSVERPDGSNFTLKIRSTKLEDSAMYFCASRPGHGYGYTFGSGTRLTVV.

This chain joins TRBV7-3 and TRBJ1-1; D not resolved. With 6 bases removed from V and 2 bases from J, the gap between germline ends came to 13 bases. Germline CDR1 and CDR2: SGHTA and FQGTGA. The CDR3 runs 14 residues. The CDR3 DNA follows: TGTGCCAGCAGACCCGGGCCTACTAACACTGAAGCTTTCTTT. Translating it yields CASRPGPTNTEAFF.

The table lists this clonotype with many counts. This sequence joins TRBV4-1 and TRBJ2-1, with 7 bases lining up with TRBD2. Looked up from germline, CDR1 is MGHRA and CDR2 is YSYEKL. The CDR3 runs 16 residues. J gave up 8 bases and V 1 base, and 11 bases lay outside the gene matches. The CDR3 nucleotides are TGCGCCAGCAGCCAAGTTAAGGCGGGAGCTCGCTATGAGCAGTTCTTC. This codes for CASSQVKAGARYEQFF.

This clonotype was counted a few times. V is TRBV7-9 and J is TRBJ1-1, with D unclear. The V and J ends lost 8 bases and 1 base respectively, with 14 bases between them. This CDR3 contains 14 residues. Germline V lookup: CDR1 SEHNR, CDR2 FQNEAQ (reference sequence). CDR3 nucleotides: TGTGCCAGCTCCAAAACGTCGGGGAACACTGAAGCTTTCTTT. It codes for CASSKTSGNTEAFF.